A selection of T cell receptor beta chains follows, all from one sample in a study of cytomegalovirus exposure and HLA in healthy donors. TCRdb's copy holds only in-frame clones and misses some; the assay was immunoSEQ multiplex PCR. The sample carries some 110,000 clones, about 84% recorded once. Sequencing used PBMCs. The receptors were sampled from a man aged 18 to 30 in good health and CMV-seronegative. Each CDR3 is given with its conserved first and last residue. The D gene is left open where the match is weak. Size is omitted from some rows. Given values are once, few, many or a class for expanded clones.

size	length	D	V	CDR3
once	16	TRBD1	TRBV5-1	CASKQEWTGGYNEQFF
NA	14	TRBD2	TRBV5-4	CASTLGGAYNEQFF
NA	16	NA	TRBV5-1	CASSRTTPPMNTEAFF
NA	14	NA	TRBV10-2	CAGSVGANSYEQYF
NA	17	TRBD1	TRBV7-8	CASSLARQGANNYGYTF
NA	12	NA	TRBV2	CASTGETDTQYF
NA	15	TRBD1	TRBV2	CASSREGATTDTQYF
few	13	NA	TRBV19	CASSIDLTYEQYF
NA	15	NA	TRBV5-1	CASSLAAGAPYGYTF
NA	13	TRBD1	TRBV12-5	CASGLGNRGEQYF
NA	13	NA	TRBV25-1	CASSAVPNTEAFF
NA	14	NA	TRBV7-9	CASSRRGQTNEQFF
NA	14	TRBD1	TRBV30	CAWSRQGAEDIQYF
NA	17	TRBD2	TRBV7-2	CASSLVVAGGGSYEQYF
NA	16	TRBD1	TRBV30	CAWSRDRHSTGNTIYF
NA	15	TRBD1	TRBV27	CASSLSTGGSYEQYF
NA	19	TRBD2	TRBV4-2	CASSQVNSGGFRDTGELFF